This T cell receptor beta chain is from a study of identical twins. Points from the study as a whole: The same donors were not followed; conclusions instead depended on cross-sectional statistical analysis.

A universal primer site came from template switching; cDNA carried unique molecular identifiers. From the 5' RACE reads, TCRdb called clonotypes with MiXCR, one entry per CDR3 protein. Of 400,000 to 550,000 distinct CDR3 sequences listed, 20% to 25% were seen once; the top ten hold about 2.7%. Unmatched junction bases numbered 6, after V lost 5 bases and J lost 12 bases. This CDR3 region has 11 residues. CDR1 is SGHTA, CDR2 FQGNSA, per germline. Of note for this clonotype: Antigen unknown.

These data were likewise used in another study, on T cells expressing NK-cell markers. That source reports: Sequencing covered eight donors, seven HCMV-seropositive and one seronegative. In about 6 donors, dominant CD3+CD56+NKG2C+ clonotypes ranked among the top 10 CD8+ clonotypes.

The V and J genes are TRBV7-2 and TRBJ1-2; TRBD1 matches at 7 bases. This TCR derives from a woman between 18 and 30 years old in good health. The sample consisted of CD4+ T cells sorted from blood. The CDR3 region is CASSENRGHTF. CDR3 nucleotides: TGTGCCAGCAGCGAAAACAGGGGCCACACCTTC.